This T cell receptor beta chain was found in a study of regulatory T cells in long-lasting Graves disease. For TCR beta, libraries came from iRepertoire HTBI primers and Arm-PCR of CDR3 regions. Original analysis: Identified across the samples were over 50 TRBV segments and 14 TRBJ segments. TCRdb itself ran the multiplex PCR reads through MiXCR, one entry per CDR3 protein. None of the V and J calls come from the authors' own analysis; TCRdb made them. The sample has 300,000 to 400,000 distinct CDR3 sequences; approximately 15% are singletons. The V gene's germline CDR1 is SQVTM and CDR2 ANQGSEA. The V end lost 4 bases, the J end lost 6 bases, and 14 bases lay between the germline ends. The CDR3 sequence is 13 residues long. Time point here: newly diagnosed GD, antithyroid drugs for less than 3 months. Generation of the TCR library employed RNA extracted from PBMCs. This sample was shared with a second study, whose subject was T cells in Graves' hyperthyroidism and ophthalmopathy. This second study says: In the first-round RT-PCR of the TCR CDR3, the HTBI primer set was used.

This specimen consisted of peripheral blood mononuclear cells (PBMCs), obtained at new diagnosis, from a patient treated with antithyroid drugs. This TCR derives from a man aged 35 to 55 with Graves disease. The chain uses TRBV29-1 and TRBJ2-3; a possible D gene is TRBD2 (6 bases). The CDR3 reads CSVVRLAADTQYF. The CDR3 DNA reads TGCAGCGTTGTCCGCTTAGCGGCGGATACGCAGTATTTT.